This T cell receptor beta chain was observed in a study of blood T cell repertoires in COVID-19. About the study: Samples came from the United States, Italy and Spain, spanning acute and convalescent COVID-19. From T cells, B-cell-depleted T cells, or PBMCs came the material, which was cDNA or gDNA.

As originally analysed: Counts of nucleated cells, estimated from reference gene primer amplification, were obtained. Sequenced by immunoSEQ multiplex PCR; TCRdb stores in-frame clones only, minus some. V and J calls and clone size are given by that table; D and trimming were obtained from the DNA. The sample consists of under 250,000 clones, approximately 88% of them appearing once. V lost 0 bases to trimming and J lost 8 bases; unmatched junction nucleotides: 9. The length of the CDR3 is 16 residues. CDR1 MNHEY and CDR2 SVGAGI come from the germline V gene. Clinical histories supplied by participants themselves formed the basis of cohort assignment.

The clonotype was recovered from a young woman who had been exposed to COVID-19. The sample comprised PBMCs or T cells enriched from blood (not recorded which). The chain couples TRBV6-5 to TRBJ1-4; TRBD1 aligns across 7 bases. The CDR3 sequence is CASSYSGTGAREKLFF. DNA of the CDR3: TGTGCCAGCAGTTACTCAGGAACAGGGGCGCGCGAAAAACTGTTTTTT.